A selection of T cell receptor beta chains follows, all from one sample in a study of Ad26.COV2.S vaccination and SARS-CoV-2 variants. Sequencing was performed with immunoSEQ multiplex PCR; in TCRdb, only in-frame clones are kept and a portion is missing. The sample yields some 320,000 clones, around 84% seen once. The material sequenced was peripheral blood, taken in a trial of Ad26.COV2.S vaccine versus placebo. All receptors come from a person aged 18-60 years who received the Ad26.COV2.S COVID-19 vaccine or a placebo. The CDR3 runs from the conserved cysteine through the conserved F or W.

V,J,CDR3
TRBV19,TRBJ1-2,CASSMPGQANYGYTF
TRBV10-3,TRBJ1-6,CAISEDQGQGPPLHF
TRBV19,TRBJ2-6,CASSIRGAVGANVLTF
TRBV27,TRBJ1-4,CASSLSPPGPINEKLFF
TRBV5-1,TRBJ2-2,CASSSRPPGQGPGELFF
TRBV24-1,TRBJ2-1,CATSTTGTGGGNEQFF
TRBV4-1,TRBJ1-4,CASSQLRSEKLFF
TRBV4-3,TRBJ2-4,CASSQGRDDIQYF
TRBV5-1,TRBJ2-3,CASRTGGVSSTDTQYF
TRBV30,TRBJ2-7,CAWRTRGTHEQYF
TRBV6-2/TRBV6-3,TRBJ1-1,CASSYSRGGNTEAFF
TRBV6-5,TRBJ2-3,CASSSGVVGTDTQYF
TRBV19,TRBJ1-6,CASSIDQTGTLHF
TRBV6-5,TRBJ1-5,CASRGQSGNQPQHF
TRBV6-4,TRBJ1-1,CASSLQRGTEAFF
TRBV4-3,TRBJ2-7,CASSQETGYYEQYF
TRBV6-2/TRBV6-3,TRBJ1-5,CASSYKGYSNQPQHF
TRBV2,TRBJ1-6,CASRERTVNNSPLHF
TRBV9,TRBJ1-1,CASSPTTVLNTEAFF
TRBV9,TRBJ2-2,CASSPTGKGELFF